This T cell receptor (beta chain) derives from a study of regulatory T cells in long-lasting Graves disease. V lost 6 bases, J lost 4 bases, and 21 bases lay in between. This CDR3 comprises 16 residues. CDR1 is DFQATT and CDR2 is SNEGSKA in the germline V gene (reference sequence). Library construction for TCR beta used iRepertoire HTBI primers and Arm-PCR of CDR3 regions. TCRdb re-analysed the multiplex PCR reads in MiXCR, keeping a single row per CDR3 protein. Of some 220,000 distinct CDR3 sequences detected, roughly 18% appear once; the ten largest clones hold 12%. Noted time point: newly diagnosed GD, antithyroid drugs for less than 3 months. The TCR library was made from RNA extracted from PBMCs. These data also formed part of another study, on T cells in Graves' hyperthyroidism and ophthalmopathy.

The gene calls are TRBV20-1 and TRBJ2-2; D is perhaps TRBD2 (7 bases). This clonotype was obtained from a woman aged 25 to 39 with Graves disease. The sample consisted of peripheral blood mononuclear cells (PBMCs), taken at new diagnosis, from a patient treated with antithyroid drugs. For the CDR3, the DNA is TGCAGTGCGCCCCGAGGGGGGGGGGAGTCCACCGGGGAGCTGTTTTTT. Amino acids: CSAPRGGGESTGELFF.